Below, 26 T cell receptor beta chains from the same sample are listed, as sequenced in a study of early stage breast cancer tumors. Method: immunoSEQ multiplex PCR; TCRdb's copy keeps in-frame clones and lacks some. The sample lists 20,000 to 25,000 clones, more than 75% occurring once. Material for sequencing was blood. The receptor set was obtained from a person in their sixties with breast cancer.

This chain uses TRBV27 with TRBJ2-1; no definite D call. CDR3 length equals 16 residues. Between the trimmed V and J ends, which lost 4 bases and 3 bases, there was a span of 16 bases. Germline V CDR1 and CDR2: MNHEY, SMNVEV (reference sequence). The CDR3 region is CASSSSVGQYYNEQFF. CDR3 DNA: TGTGCCAGCAGTTCATCAGTTGGCCAGTACTACAATGAGCAGTTCTTC.

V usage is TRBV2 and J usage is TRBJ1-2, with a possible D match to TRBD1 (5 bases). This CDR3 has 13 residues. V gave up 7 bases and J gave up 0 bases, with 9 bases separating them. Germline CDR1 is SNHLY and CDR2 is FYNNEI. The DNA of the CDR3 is TGTGCCAGCACCCTGGGGCCTAACTATGGCTACACCTTC. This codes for CASTLGPNYGYTF.

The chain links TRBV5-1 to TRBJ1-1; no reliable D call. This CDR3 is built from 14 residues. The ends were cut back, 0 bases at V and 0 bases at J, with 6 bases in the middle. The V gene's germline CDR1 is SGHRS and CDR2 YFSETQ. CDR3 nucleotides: TGCGCCAGCAGCTTGGATGGGATGAACACTGAAGCTTTCTTT. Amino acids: CASSLDGMNTEAFF.

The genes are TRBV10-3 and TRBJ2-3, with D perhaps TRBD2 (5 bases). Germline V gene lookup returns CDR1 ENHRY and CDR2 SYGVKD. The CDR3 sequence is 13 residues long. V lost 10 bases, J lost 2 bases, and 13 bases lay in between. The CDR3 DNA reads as TGTGCCACACAAGCGGTAATCACAGATACGCAGTATTTT. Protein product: CATQAVITDTQYF.

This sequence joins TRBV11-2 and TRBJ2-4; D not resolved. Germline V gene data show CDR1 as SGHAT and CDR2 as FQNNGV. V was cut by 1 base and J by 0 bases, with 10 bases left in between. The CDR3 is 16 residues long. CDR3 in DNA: TGTGCCAGCAGCTTAGGACATGGGCTAGCCAAAAACATTCAGTACTTC. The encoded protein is CASSLGHGLAKNIQYF. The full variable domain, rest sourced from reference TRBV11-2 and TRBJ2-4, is EAGVAQSPRYKIIEKRQSVAFWCNPISGHATLYWYQQILGQGPKLLIQFQNNGVVDDSQLPKDRFSAERLKGVDSTLKIQPAKLEDSAVYLCASSLGHGLAKNIQYFGAGTRLSVL.

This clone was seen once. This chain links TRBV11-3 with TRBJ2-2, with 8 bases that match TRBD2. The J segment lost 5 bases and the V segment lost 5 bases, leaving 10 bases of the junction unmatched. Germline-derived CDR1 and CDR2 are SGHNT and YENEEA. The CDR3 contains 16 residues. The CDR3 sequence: CASSHRGGRLTGELFF. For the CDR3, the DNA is TGTGCCAGCAGCCATCGGGGGGGACGATTAACCGGGGAGCTGTTTTTT.

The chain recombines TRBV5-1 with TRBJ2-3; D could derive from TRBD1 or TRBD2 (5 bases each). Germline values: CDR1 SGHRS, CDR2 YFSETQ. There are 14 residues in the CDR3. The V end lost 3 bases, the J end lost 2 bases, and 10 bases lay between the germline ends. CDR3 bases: TGCGCCAGCAGCTATGGGGGAACCACAGATACGCAGTATTTT. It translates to CASSYGGTTDTQYF. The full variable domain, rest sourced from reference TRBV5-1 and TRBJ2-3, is KAGVTQTPRYLIKTRGQQVTLSCSPISGHRSVSWYQQTPGQGLQFLFEYFSETQRNKGNFPGRFSGRQFSNSRSEMNVSTLELGDSALYLCASSYGGTTDTQYFGPGTRLTVL.

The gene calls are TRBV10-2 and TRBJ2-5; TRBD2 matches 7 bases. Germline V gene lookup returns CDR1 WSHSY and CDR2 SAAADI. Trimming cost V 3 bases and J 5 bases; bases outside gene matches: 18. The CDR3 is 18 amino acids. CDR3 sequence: CASSDYSGTPKIVETQYF. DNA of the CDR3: TGCGCCAGCAGTGATTACAGCGGGACCCCCAAAATTGTGGAGACCCAGTACTTC.

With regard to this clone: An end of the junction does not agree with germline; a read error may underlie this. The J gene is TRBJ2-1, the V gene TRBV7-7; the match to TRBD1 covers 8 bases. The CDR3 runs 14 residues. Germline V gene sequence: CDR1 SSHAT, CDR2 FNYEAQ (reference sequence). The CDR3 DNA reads TGTGCTAGCAGCCCCCCGGGACAGGTGAATGAGCAGTTCTTC. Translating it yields CASSPPGQVNEQFF.

The CDR3 here is CASSLQGVGNEKLFF. The CDR3 nucleotides are TGTGCCAGCAGCTTGCAGGGGGTGGGTAATGAAAAACTGTTTTTT. The chain has TRBV5-5 and TRBJ1-4, with 7 bases aligning to TRBD1. The CDR3 consists of 15 residues. Germline-derived CDR1 and CDR2 are SGHKS and YYEKEE (reference sequence). V lost 1 base to trimming and J lost 4 bases; unmatched junction nucleotides: 4.

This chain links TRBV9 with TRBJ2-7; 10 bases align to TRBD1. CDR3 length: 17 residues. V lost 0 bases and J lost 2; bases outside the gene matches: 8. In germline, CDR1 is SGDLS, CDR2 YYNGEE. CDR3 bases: TGTGCCAGCAGCGTAGGGTTAGGGGGACAGGGGACCTACGAGCAGTACTTC. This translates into CASSVGLGGQGTYEQYF.

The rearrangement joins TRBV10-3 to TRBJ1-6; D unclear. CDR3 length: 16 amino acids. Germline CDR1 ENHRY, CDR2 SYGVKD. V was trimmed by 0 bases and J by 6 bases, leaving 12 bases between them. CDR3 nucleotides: TGTGCCATCAGTGAGTCAAGAGGAGGATCTAATTCACCCCTCCACTTT. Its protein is CAISESRGGSNSPLHF.

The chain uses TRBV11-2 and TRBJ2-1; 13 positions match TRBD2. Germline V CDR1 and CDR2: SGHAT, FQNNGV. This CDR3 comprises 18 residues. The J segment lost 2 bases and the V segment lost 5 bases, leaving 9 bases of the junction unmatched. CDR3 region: CASSGRTSGRPAYNEQFF. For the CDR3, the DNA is TGTGCCAGCAGCGGGCGGACTAGCGGGAGACCCGCCTACAATGAGCAGTTCTTC.

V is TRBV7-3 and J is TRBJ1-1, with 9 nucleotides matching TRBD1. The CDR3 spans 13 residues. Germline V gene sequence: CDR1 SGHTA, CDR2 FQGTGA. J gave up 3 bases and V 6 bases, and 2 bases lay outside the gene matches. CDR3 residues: CASSRQGDTEAFF. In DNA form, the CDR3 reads TGTGCCAGCAGTCGACAGGGGGACACTGAAGCTTTCTTT.

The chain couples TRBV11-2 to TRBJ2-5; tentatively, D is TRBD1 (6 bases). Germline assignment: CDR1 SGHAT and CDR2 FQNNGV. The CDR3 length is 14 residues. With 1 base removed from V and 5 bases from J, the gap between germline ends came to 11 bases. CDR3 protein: CASSLGWGRETQYF. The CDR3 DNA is TGTGCCAGCAGCTTAGGATGGGGGCGCGAGACCCAGTACTTC.

The DNA of the CDR3 is TGTGCCTGGAGTGTAGGGCCAGCCTACGAGCAGTACTTC. Translated, it gives CAWSVGPAYEQYF. V is TRBV30 and J is TRBJ2-7; D is uncertain. Germline V gene lookup returns CDR1 GTSNPN and CDR2 SVGIG (reference sequence). The CDR3 has 13 residues. V was clipped by 0 bases and J by 2 bases, with 8 bases between them. Full variable domain (remainder filled in from reference TRBV30 and TRBJ2-7): SQTIHQWPATLVQPVGSPLSLECTVEGTSNPNLYWYRQAAGRGLQLLFYSVGIGQISSEVPQNLSASRPQDRQFILSSKKLLLSDSGFYLCAWSVGPAYEQYFGPGTRLTVT.

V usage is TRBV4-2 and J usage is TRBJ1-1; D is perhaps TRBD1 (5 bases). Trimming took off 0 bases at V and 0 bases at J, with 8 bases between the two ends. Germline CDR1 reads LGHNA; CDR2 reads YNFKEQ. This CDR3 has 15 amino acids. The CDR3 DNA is TGTGCCAGCAGCCAAGAGAGACAGCTGAACACTGAAGCTTTCTTT. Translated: CASSQERQLNTEAFF.

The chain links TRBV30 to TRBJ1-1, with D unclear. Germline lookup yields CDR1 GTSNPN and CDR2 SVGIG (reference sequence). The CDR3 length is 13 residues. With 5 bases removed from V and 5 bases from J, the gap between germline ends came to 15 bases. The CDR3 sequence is CAWLLNAGTEAFF. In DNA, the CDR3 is TGTGCCTGGCTACTTAATGCCGGGACTGAAGCTTTCTTT.

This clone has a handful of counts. The CDR3 DNA follows: TGCAGCGTTGAAGTCCCCCCTCAGGGTAACGGCGGCTACACCTTC. This encodes CSVEVPPQGNGGYTF. The chain uses TRBV29-1 and TRBJ1-2; D is perhaps TRBD1 (5 bases). This CDR3 is built from 15 residues. Trimming left V 1 base short and J 8 bases short, with 20 bases between. CDR1 is SQVTM and CDR2 is ANQGSEA in the germline V gene.

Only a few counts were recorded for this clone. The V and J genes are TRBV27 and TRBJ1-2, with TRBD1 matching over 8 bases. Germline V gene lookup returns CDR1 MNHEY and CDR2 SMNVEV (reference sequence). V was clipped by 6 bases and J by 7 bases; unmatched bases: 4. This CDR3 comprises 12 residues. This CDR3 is CASSTGGFGYTF. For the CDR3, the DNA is TGTGCCAGCAGCACAGGGGGTTTTGGCTACACCTTC.

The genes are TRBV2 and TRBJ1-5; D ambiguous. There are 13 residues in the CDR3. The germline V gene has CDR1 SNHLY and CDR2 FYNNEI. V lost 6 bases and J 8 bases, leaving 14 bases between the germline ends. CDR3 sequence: CASRVTDFKPQHF. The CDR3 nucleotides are TGTGCCAGCAGAGTGACGGATTTTAAGCCCCAGCATTTT.

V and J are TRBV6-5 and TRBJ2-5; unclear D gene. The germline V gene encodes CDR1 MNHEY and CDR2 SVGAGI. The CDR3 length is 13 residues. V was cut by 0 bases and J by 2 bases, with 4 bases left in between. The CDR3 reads CASSYSIQETQYF. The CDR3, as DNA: TGTGCCAGCAGTTACTCGATACAAGAGACCCAGTACTTC.

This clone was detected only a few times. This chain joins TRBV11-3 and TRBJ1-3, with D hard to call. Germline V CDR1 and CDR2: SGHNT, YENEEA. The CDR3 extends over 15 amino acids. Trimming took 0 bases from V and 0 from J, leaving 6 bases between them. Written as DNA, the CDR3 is TGTGCCAGCAGCTTAGATGGGAACTCTGGAAACACCATATATTTT. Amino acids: CASSLDGNSGNTIYF.

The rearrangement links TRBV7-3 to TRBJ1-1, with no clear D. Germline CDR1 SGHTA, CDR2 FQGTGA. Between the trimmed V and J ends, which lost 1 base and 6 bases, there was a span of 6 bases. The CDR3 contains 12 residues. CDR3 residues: CASSLIGAEAFF. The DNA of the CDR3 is TGTGCCAGCAGCTTAATCGGGGCTGAAGCTTTCTTT. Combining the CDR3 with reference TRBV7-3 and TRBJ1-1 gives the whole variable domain GAGVSQTPSNKVTEKGKYVELRCDPISGHTALYWYRQSLGQGPEFLIYFQGTGAADDSGLPNDRFFAVRPEGSVSTLKIQRTERGDSAVYLCASSLIGAEAFFGQGTRLTVV.

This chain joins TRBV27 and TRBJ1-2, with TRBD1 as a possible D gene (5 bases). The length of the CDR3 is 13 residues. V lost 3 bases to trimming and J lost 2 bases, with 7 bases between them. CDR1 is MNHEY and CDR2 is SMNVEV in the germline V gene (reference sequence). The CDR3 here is CASSFRGNYGYTF. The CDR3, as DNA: TGTGCCAGCAGTTTTCGGGGGAACTATGGCTACACCTTC.

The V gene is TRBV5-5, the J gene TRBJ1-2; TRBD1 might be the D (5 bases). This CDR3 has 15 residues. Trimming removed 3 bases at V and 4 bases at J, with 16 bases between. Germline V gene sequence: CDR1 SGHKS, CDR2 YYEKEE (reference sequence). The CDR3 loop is CASSSEGPGSYGYTF. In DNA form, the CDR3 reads TGTGCCAGCAGCTCGGAGGGACCTGGATCCTATGGCTACACCTTC.